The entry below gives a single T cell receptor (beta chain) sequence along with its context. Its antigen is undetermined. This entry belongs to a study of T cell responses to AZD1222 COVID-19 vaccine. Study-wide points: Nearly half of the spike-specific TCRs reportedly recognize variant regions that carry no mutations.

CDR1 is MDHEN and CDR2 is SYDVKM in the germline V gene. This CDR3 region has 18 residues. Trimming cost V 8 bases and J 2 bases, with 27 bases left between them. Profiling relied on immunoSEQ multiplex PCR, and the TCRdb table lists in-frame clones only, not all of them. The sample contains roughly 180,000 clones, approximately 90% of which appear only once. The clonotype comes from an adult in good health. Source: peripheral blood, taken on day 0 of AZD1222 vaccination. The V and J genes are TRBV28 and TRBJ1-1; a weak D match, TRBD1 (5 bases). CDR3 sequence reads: CASPSMLQGGWFNTEAFF. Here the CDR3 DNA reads TGTGCCAGCCCTTCCATGCTGCAGGGCGGGTGGTTCAACACTGAAGCTTTCTTT.